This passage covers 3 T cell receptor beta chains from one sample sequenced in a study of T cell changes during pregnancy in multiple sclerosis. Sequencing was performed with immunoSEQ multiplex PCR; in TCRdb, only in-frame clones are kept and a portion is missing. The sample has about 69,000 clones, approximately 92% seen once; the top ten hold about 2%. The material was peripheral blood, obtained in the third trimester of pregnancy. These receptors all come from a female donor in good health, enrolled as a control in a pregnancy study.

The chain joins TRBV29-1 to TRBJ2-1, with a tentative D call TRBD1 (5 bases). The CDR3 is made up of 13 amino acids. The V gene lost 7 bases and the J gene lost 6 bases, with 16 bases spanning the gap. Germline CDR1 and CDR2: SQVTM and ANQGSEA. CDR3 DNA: TGCAGCGCCACAGGACGGCCGGTCAATGAGCAGTTCTTC. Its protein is CSATGRPVNEQFF.

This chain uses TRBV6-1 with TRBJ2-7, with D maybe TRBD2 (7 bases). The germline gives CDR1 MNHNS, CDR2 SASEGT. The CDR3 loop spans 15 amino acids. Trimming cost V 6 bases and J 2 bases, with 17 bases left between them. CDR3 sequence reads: CASSPIGGLTYEQYF. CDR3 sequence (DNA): TGTGCCAGCAGCCCAATAGGGGGACTAACCTACGAGCAGTACTTC.

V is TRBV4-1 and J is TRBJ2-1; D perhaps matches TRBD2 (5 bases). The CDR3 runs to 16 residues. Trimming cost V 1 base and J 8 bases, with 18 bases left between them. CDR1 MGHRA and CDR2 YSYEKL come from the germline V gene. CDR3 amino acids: CASSQGGLATVYEQFF. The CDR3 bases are TGCGCCAGCAGCCAAGGTGGCCTAGCTACTGTCTATGAGCAGTTCTTC.